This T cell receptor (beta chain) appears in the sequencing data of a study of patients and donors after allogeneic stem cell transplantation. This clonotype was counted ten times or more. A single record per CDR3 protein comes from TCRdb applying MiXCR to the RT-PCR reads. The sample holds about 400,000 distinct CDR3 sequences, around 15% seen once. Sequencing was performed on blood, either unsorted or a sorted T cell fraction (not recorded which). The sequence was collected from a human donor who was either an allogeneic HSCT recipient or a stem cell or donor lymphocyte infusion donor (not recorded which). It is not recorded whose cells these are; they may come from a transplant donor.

DNA for the CDR3: TGCGCCAGCAGCTCCCTTCCCGGGACCTCCTACGAGCAGTACTTC. It is translated as CASSSLPGTSYEQYF. V is TRBV5-1 and J is TRBJ2-7; the D call may be TRBD1 or TRBD2 (5 bases each). V shed 3 bases and J shed 0 bases, with 13 bases lying between them. The CDR3 spans 15 residues. CDR1 is SGHRS and CDR2 is YFSETQ in the germline V gene.